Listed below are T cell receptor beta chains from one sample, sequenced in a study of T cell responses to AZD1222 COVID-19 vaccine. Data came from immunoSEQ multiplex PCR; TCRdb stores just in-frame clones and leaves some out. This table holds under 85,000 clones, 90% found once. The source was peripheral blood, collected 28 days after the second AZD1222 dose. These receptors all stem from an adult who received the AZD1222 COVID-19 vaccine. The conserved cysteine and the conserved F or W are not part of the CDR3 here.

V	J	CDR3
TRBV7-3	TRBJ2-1	ASSLNAQTSGNEQF
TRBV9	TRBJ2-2	ASSGGTSNTGELF
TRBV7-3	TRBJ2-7	ASSLTNPGQGAYEQY
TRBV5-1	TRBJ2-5	ASSLFGQETQY
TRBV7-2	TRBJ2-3	ASGDRHTDTQY
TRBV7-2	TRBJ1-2	AVYPWAGQDQHGYT
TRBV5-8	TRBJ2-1	ASSYGQINNEQF
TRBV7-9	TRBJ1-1	ASSLVQNMNTEAF
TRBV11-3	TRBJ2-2	ASSLLANTGELF
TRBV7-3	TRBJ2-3	ASSKGTSVTDTQY
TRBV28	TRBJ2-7	ASSFGRAREQY
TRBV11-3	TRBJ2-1	ASSLGGSWDEQF
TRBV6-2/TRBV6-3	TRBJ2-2	ASSPTFTGELF
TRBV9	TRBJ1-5	ASSVGSNQPQH
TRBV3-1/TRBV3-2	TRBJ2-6	ASSEKISGANVLT
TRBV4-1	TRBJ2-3	ASSLRLEADTQY
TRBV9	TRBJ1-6	ASSVEDGQGTSPLH
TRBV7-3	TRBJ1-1	ASSLMPGEDTEAF
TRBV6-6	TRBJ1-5	ASSLAGGGAGQPQH
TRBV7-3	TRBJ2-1	ASSLGTGSSYNEQF
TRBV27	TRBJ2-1	ASSLRNTGANSYNEQF
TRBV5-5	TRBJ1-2	ASSLEGTLGYT
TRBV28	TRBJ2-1	ASSTILPRKDYNEQF
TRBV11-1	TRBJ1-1	ASSFMGRISNTEAF
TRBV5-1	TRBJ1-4	ASSLGAPANEKLF
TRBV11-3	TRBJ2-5	ASSLGSIKETQY
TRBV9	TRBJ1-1	ASSEGLNTEAF
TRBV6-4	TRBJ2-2	ATNAGVGTGELF
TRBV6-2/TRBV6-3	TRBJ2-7	ASSYIRTSGRSYEQY
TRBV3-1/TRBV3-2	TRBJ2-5	ASSQDPSGSVQY
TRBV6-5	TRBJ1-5	ASSSLGGNQPQH
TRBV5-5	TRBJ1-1	ASSSQTGTEAF
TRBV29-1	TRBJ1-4	SVAGGTNEKLF
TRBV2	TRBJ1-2	ASSEGRQLYGYT
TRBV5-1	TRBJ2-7	ATSSGQGAEEQY
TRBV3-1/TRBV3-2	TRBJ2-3	ASSQVRGRTQY
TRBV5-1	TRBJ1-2	ASSKITGTDYGYT
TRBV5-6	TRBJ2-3	ASSLLAPADTQY
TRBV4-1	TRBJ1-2	ASSQGLVPDYGYT
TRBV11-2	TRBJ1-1	ASSHQTPGAF